These 20 T cell receptor beta chains came from one sample sequenced in a study of cytomegalovirus exposure and HLA in healthy donors. PCR primers comprised 60 Vbeta and 13 Jbeta primers. Sequencing used immunoSEQ multiplex PCR; TCRdb keeps in-frame clones, though not all of them. Among approximately 160,000 clones listed, 75% were seen once. Specimen: PBMCs. These receptors all come from a woman aged 45 to 65 in good health and CMV-seropositive.

The count of this clone is one. Other DNA sequences in this sample translate to the same CDR3. The chain links TRBV30 to TRBJ1-5; no clear D. V lost 5 bases, J lost 6 bases, and 14 bases lay in between. From germline, CDR1 is GTSNPN and CDR2 SVGIG (reference sequence). There are 13 residues in the CDR3. This CDR3 reads CAWDRQGGQPQHF. The CDR3 region has the DNA TGTGCCTGGGACCGACAAGGAGGTCAGCCCCAGCATTTT.

The genes are TRBV2 and TRBJ2-7; possible D gene TRBD2, 5 bases. Trimming took off 7 bases at V and 6 bases at J, with 16 bases between the two ends. Germline V CDR1 and CDR2: SNHLY, FYNNEI. The CDR3 is 13 amino acids. CDR3 nucleotides: TGTGCCAGCACTGCTGAGAGGGCCGGCGAGCAGTACTTC. Translation: CASTAERAGEQYF.

V and J are TRBV5-4 and TRBJ1-4; D unresolved. The CDR3 consists of 12 residues. V was clipped by 4 bases and J by 4 bases, with 5 bases between them. Germline CDR1 and CDR2: SGHNT and YYREEE (reference sequence). The CDR3 coding sequence is TGTGCCAGCAGCCCAGATAATGAAAAACTGTTTTTT. This translates into CASSPDNEKLFF. Based on the CDR3 plus reference TRBV5-4 and TRBJ1-4, the full variable domain is ETGVTQSPTHLIKTRGQQVTLRCSSQSGHNTVSWYQQALGQGPQFIFQYYREEENGRGNFPPRFSGLQFPNYSSELNVNALELDDSALYLCASSPDNEKLFFGSGTQLSVL.

The table lists this clone with a few counts. This sequence joins TRBV2 and TRBJ2-5; D is perhaps TRBD1 (5 bases). The CDR3 is 13 amino acids. Germline lookup yields CDR1 SNHLY and CDR2 FYNNEI. The V and J ends lost 7 bases and 3 bases respectively, with 12 bases between them. CDR3 in amino acids: CASNGRVEETQYF. CDR3 DNA: TGTGCCAGCAACGGCAGGGTGGAAGAGACCCAGTACTTC.

This clone was detected a few times. The CDR3 sequence is CASSYSGGRVNYGYTF. The DNA for the CDR3 is TGTGCCAGCAGTTACTCAGGGGGCAGGGTCAACTATGGCTACACCTTC. V and J are TRBV6-5 and TRBJ1-2; 7 nucleotides match TRBD1. CDR1 and CDR2 from the germline V gene are MNHEY and SVGAGI. CDR3 length: 16 amino acids. V dropped 0 bases and J dropped 2; count of bases not matched to a gene: 6.

This clone was recorded once. This chain joins TRBV5-1 and TRBJ2-7, with 12 bases identical to TRBD2. CDR1 and CDR2 from the germline V gene are SGHRS and YFSETQ. The CDR3 is 16 residues long. The V gene end was trimmed by 3 bases and the J gene end by 5 bases; junction bases not matched to a gene: 9. Here the CDR3 DNA reads TGCGCCAGCAGCTCCCAATCTAGCGGGGGGGCCCACGAGCAGTACTTC. Translating gives CASSSQSSGGAHEQYF.

V gene TRBV19 combines with J gene TRBJ1-2; tentatively, D is TRBD1 (6 bases). Trimming removed 4 bases from V and 3 bases from J, with 12 bases in between. CDR3 length equals 14 residues. Germline CDR1 and CDR2: LNHDA and SQIVND (reference sequence). The CDR3 region is CASSNWGRDYGYTF. Written as DNA, the CDR3 is TGTGCCAGTAGTAATTGGGGGCGAGACTATGGCTACACCTTC.

This clone was recorded only once. At the DNA level, this CDR3 is encoded by other sequences in the same sample as well. The chain uses TRBV29-1 and TRBJ1-1, with TRBD1 matching 7 bases. CDR3 length: 13 residues. CDR1 SQVTM and CDR2 ANQGSEA come from the germline V gene. Germline trimming cut 7 bases from V and 5 bases from J; bases unmatched to any gene: 10. This CDR3 reads CSGARQGGTEAFF. The CDR3 DNA reads as TGCAGCGGGGCACGACAGGGCGGAACTGAAGCTTTCTTT.

The V call is TRBV2, the J call TRBJ1-1; 11 bases fit TRBD1. V lost 7 bases, J lost 8 bases, and 9 bases stayed unmatched. From germline, CDR1 is SNHLY and CDR2 FYNNEI. This CDR3 has 14 residues. The CDR3 is CASTGQGALGEAFF. In DNA form, the CDR3 reads TGTGCCAGCACTGGACAGGGGGCATTGGGAGAAGCTTTCTTT.

This chain joins TRBV27 and TRBJ1-5; D unclear. Trimming stripped 4 bases from V and 4 bases from J, with 8 bases between. Looked up from germline, CDR1 is MNHEY and CDR2 is SMNVEV (reference sequence). CDR3 length equals 13 residues. Written as DNA, the CDR3 is TGTGCCAGCAGTTCCTCCGGGAATCAGCCCCAGCATTTT. Translated: CASSSSGNQPQHF.

The V call is TRBV29-1, the J call TRBJ2-7; 7 bases are shared with TRBD1. CDR3 length: 13 residues. Germline CDR1 is SQVTM and CDR2 is ANQGSEA. The V and J ends lost 7 bases and 7 bases, in that order; junction bases with no gene match: 13. In nucleotides, the CDR3 is TGCAGCGCCGGGACAGCAAGTGGTACAGAGCAGTACTTC. This encodes CSAGTASGTEQYF.

In this sample, this clone turned up once. The V gene is TRBV5-1, the J gene TRBJ1-1, with D unclear. CDR1 and CDR2 (germline): SGHRS, YFSETQ. The CDR3 loop spans 14 amino acids. The V and J ends lost 4 bases and 4 bases respectively, with 14 bases between them. Written as DNA, the CDR3 is TGCGCCAGCAGCAGAGGCTTAGGGAGCACTGAAGCTTTCTTT. Translated: CASSRGLGSTEAFF. The full variable domain, in which reference TRBV5-1 and TRBJ1-1 provide the parts outside the CDR3, is KAGVTQTPRYLIKTRGQQVTLSCSPISGHRSVSWYQQTPGQGLQFLFEYFSETQRNKGNFPGRFSGRQFSNSRSEMNVSTLELGDSALYLCASSRGLGSTEAFFGQGTRLTVV.

Notes on this clone: The junction differs from germline at one of its ends, possibly a read error. This chain connects TRBV6-1 to TRBJ2-1, with 9 nucleotides matching TRBD2. The CDR3 is 14 amino acids. CDR1 MNHNS and CDR2 SASEGT come from the germline V gene. The CDR3 is CASSKRLADNEQLF. The CDR3 DNA sequence: TGTGCCAGCAGCAAACGACTAGCGGACAATGAGCAGCTCTTC.

J is TRBJ1-3 and V is TRBV4-1; 8 nucleotides match TRBD1. The J segment lost 0 bases and the V segment lost 4 bases, leaving 5 bases of the junction unmatched. The CDR3 covers 16 residues. CDR1 is MGHRA and CDR2 is YSYEKL in the germline V gene. The CDR3 bases are TGCGCCAGCAGCCTCGGACAGGGATCCTCTGGAAACACCATATATTTT. As protein: CASSLGQGSSGNTIYF.

V and J are TRBV5-1 and TRBJ2-3, with D hard to call. This CDR3 comprises 15 residues. V lost 0 bases and J 3 bases, leaving 11 bases between the germline ends. The germline gives CDR1 SGHRS, CDR2 YFSETQ. The CDR3 DNA reads as TGCGCCAGCAGCTTGGTTGGTTCTGCGACAGATACGCAGTATTTT. Translation: CASSLVGSATDTQYF.

Points on this clone: Other DNA sequences in the sample encode the same CDR3. The chain couples TRBV5-1 to TRBJ2-1; 11 positions agree with TRBD1. This CDR3 is 15 amino acids long. Germline V gene lookup returns CDR1 SGHRS and CDR2 YFSETQ. V shed 3 bases and J 4 bases; nucleotides not matched to a gene: 3. The CDR3 spells CASSSGTGGYNEQFF. CDR3 in DNA: TGCGCCAGCAGCTCCGGGACAGGGGGGTACAATGAGCAGTTCTTC.

The chain has TRBV19 and TRBJ2-7; D unresolved. The CDR3 has 14 amino acids. Trimming removed 4 bases from V and 5 bases from J, with 15 bases in between. Germline CDR1 reads LNHDA; CDR2 reads SQIVND (reference sequence). CDR3 sequence (DNA): TGTGCCAGTAGTACTCCGACCGGGTCCAACGAGCAGTACTTC. This translates into CASSTPTGSNEQYF.

In its sample, this clone was seen once. The chain combines TRBV29-1 with TRBJ1-1; D unclear. The V gene's germline CDR1 is SQVTM and CDR2 ANQGSEA. The CDR3 loop spans 14 amino acids. V lost 7 bases to trimming and J lost 0 bases, with 15 bases between them. This CDR3 reads CSAEVGSMNTEAFF. The DNA for the CDR3 is TGCAGCGCTGAGGTGGGCAGCATGAACACTGAAGCTTTCTTT. The full variable domain, in which reference TRBV29-1 and TRBJ1-1 provide the parts outside the CDR3, is SAVISQKPSRDICQRGTSLTIQCQVDSQVTMMFWYRQQPGQSLTLIATANQGSEATYESGFVIDKFPISRPNLTFSTLTVSNMSPEDSSIYLCSAEVGSMNTEAFFGQGTRLTVV.

The sample holds one count of this clone. This chain joins TRBV27 and TRBJ2-5; 10 nucleotides agree with TRBD2. The CDR3 covers 16 residues. CDR1 and CDR2 (germline): MNHEY, SMNVEV (reference sequence). With 4 bases clipped from V and 4 bases from J, the junction kept 9 bases outside the gene matches. The CDR3 loop reads CASSYLAGANVETQYF. CDR3 nucleotides: TGTGCCAGCAGTTACCTAGCGGGGGCGAACGTAGAGACCCAGTACTTC.

The V call is TRBV7-8, the J call TRBJ1-2; D is perhaps TRBD1 (5 bases). Germline values: CDR1 SGHVS, CDR2 FQNEAQ. This CDR3 region has 14 residues. V lost 3 bases and J 5 bases, leaving 13 bases between the germline ends. CDR3 amino acids: CASSFSGEGYGYTF. CDR3 sequence (DNA): TGTGCCAGCAGCTTTTCGGGGGAAGGGTATGGCTACACCTTC.